A selection of T cell receptor beta chains follows, all from one sample in a study of regulatory T cells in long-lasting Graves disease. Using its own MiXCR run on the multiplex PCR reads, TCRdb lists one record per CDR3 protein. The sample includes approximately 540,000 distinct CDR3 sequences, 12% of them seen just once. This sample also belongs to another study, concerning T cells in Graves' hyperthyroidism and ophthalmopathy.

This sample comprised peripheral blood mononuclear cells (PBMCs), obtained at new diagnosis, from a patient treated with antithyroid drugs. These TCRs come from a woman younger than 45 with Graves disease. CDR3s include the opening cysteine and the closing phenylalanine or tryptophan. The D gene is left open where the match is weak. Where a row states a size, it is once, few, many or the class of an expanded clone; other rows omit it.

D,V,J,size,CDR3,DNA
.,TRBV11-2,TRBJ2-1,.,CASRGTRGINEQFF,TGTGCCAGCAGGGGAACGAGGGGGATTAATGAGCAGTTCTTC
.,TRBV13,TRBJ1-1,many,CASSPVAAGATEAFF,TGTGCCAGCAGCCCCGTCGCGGCGGGGGCAACTGAAGCTTTCTTT
TRBD2,TRBV28,TRBJ2-7,many,CASSLWASGRTYEQYF,TGTGCCAGCAGTTTATGGGCTAGCGGGAGGACTTACGAGCAGTACTTC
.,TRBV3-1,TRBJ1-1,many,CASSTPDRSLGAFF,TGTGCCAGCAGCACGCCAGACAGGAGCCTGGGTGCTTTCTTT
TRBD2,TRBV7-9,TRBJ2-1,many,CASSLGAGTSGKYNEQFF,TGTGCCAGCAGCCTGGGAGCGGGGACTAGCGGAAAATACAATGAGCAGTTCTTC
.,TRBV7-8,TRBJ2-1,many,CASSLGQYNEQFF,TGTGCCAGCAGCTTAGGACAGTACAATGAGCAGTTCTTC
TRBD2,TRBV28,TRBJ2-7,many,CASIGLAGWEQYF,TGTGCCAGCATCGGGTTAGCGGGATGGGAGCAGTACTTC
.,TRBV20-1,TRBJ1-5,many,CSVPLTGGSNQPQHF,TGCAGTGTCCCCCTTACAGGTGGTAGCAATCAGCCCCAGCATTTT
TRBD2,TRBV9,TRBJ2-2,many,CASSDQRESNTGELFF,TGTGCCAGCAGCGACCAGCGGGAGTCGAACACCGGGGAGCTGTTTTTT
TRBD1,TRBV7-9,TRBJ1-2,.,CASSAGGQNYGYTF,TGTGCCAGCAGCGCAGGGGGACAAAACTATGGCTACACCTTC
TRBD1,TRBV19,TRBJ1-1,.,CASSMTGEAFF,TGTGCCAGTAGTATGACAGGGGAAGCTTTCTTT
.,TRBV13,TRBJ2-1,many,CASSSNYNEQFF,TGTGCCAGCAGCTCGAACTACAATGAGCAGTTCTTC
.,TRBV7-2,TRBJ1-1,many,CASSLVQNTEAFF,TGTGCCAGCAGCTTGGTCCAGAACACTGAAGCTTTCTTT
.,TRBV9,TRBJ2-2,few,CASSPRPPGELFF,TGTGCCAGCAGCCCACGGCCCCCCGGGGAGCTGTTTTTT
.,TRBV7-3,TRBJ2-6,few,CASSLRQGLGANVLTF,TGTGCCAGCAGCTTAAGACAGGGACTCGGGGCCAACGTCCTGACTTTC
.,TRBV18,TRBJ2-3,many,CASSPPRDGGDTQYF,TGTGCCAGCTCACCACCGCGGGACGGAGGAGATACGCAGTATTTT
TRBD1,TRBV4-3,TRBJ2-3,few,CASSGIIDRGTDTQYF,TGCGCCAGCAGCGGAATTATCGACAGGGGGACAGATACGCAGTATTTT
.,TRBV4-2,TRBJ1-4,many,CASSQGDLATNEKLFF,TGTGCCAGCAGCCAAGGGGACCTCGCAACTAATGAAAAACTGTTTTTT
.,TRBV24-1,TRBJ2-2,.,CATSDASGISNTGELFF,TGTGCCACCAGTGACGCGTCTGGCATTTCGAACACCGGGGAGCTGTTTTTT
TRBD2,TRBV12-3/TRBV12-4,TRBJ2-5,many,CASSLLTSGSVRETQYF,TGTGCCAGCAGTTTGTTGACTAGCGGGAGTGTCCGAGAGACCCAGTACTTC
.,TRBV20-1,TRBJ1-1,many,CSARLRRTYTEAFF,TGCAGTGCCCGCTTGAGACGGACGTACACTGAAGCTTTCTTT
TRBD1,TRBV27,TRBJ1-2,many,CASSIAGGDGYTF,TGTGCCAGCAGTATAGCAGGGGGCGATGGCTACACCTTC
.,TRBV6-2/TRBV6-3,TRBJ2-3,.,CAGQPRGDTDTQYF,TGTGCCGGTCAGCCTCGTGGGGACACAGATACGCAGTATTTT
.,TRBV28,TRBJ2-1,many,CASSFGVDEQFF,TGTGCCAGCAGTTTTGGAGTCGATGAGCAGTTCTTC
TRBD1,TRBV3-1,TRBJ1-4,many,CASRTGTGDNEKLFF,TGTGCCAGCAGGACCGGGACAGGAGATAATGAAAAACTGTTTTTT
.,TRBV7-3,TRBJ2-3,few,CASSPDPDRSDTQYF,TGTGCCAGCAGCCCAGACCCCGATCGCAGTGATACGCAGTATTTT
TRBD1,TRBV10-3,TRBJ1-2,few,CAISATGQAEGGYTF,TGTGCCATCAGTGCAACGGGACAGGCGGAGGGTGGCTACACCTTC
.,TRBV18,TRBJ1-5,many,CASSLGGRQPQHF,TGTGCCAGCTCACTGGGGGGCAGGCAGCCCCAGCATTTT
.,TRBV7-9,TRBJ1-2,many,CASSLLQGRDGYTF,TGTGCCAGCAGCTTACTCCAGGGAAGGGATGGCTACACCTTC
.,TRBV5-6,TRBJ2-3,many,CASSSQGASDTQYF,TGTGCCAGCAGCTCCCAAGGGGCGTCCGATACGCAGTATTTT
TRBD2,TRBV30,TRBJ2-2,many,CAWRGLAGNTGELFF,TGTGCCTGGAGGGGACTAGCGGGTAACACCGGGGAGCTGTTTTTT
.,TRBV27,TRBJ2-3,many,CATGPVTDTQYF,TGTGCCACCGGGCCAGTCACAGATACGCAGTATTTT
.,TRBV6-1,TRBJ2-5,.,CASREGQLFGTQYF,TGTGCCAGCAGGGAGGGACAGCTATTTGGGACCCAGTACTTC
.,TRBV4-1,TRBJ2-7,many,CASSRQGFYEQYF,TGCGCCAGCTCGAGGCAGGGGTTCTACGAGCAGTACTTC
.,TRBV6-1,TRBJ1-2,.,CASSTDRRGNYGYTF,TGTGCCAGCAGCACGGACCGCAGGGGTAACTATGGCTACACCTTC
.,TRBV2,TRBJ2-5,many,CASRPGERQETQYF,TGTGCCAGCCGCCCCGGGGAGCGCCAAGAGACCCAGTACTTC
TRBD1,TRBV4-3,TRBJ1-2,.,CASSQGAAGQGYGYTF,TGCGCCAGCAGCCAAGGGGCTGCGGGACAGGGTTATGGCTACACCTTC
TRBD2,TRBV6-2/TRBV6-3,TRBJ2-5,many,CASSYPGLAGKETQYF,TGTGCCAGCAGTTACCCGGGACTAGCGGGAAAAGAGACCCAGTACTTC
TRBD2,TRBV2,TRBJ2-5,few,CASRISGKKETQYF,TGTGCCAGTCGCATTAGCGGGAAGAAAGAGACCCAGTACTTC
TRBD1,TRBV7-2,TRBJ1-2,many,CASSLGGQGVNYGYTF,TGTGCCAGCAGCTTAGGAGGGCAGGGGGTTAACTATGGCTACACCTTC
TRBD1,TRBV5-1,TRBJ2-2,many,CASSLADRGFGGELFF,TGCGCCAGCAGCTTGGCAGACAGGGGATTCGGTGGGGAGCTGTTTTTT
TRBD1,TRBV4-3,TRBJ1-5,.,CASSYTGDRANNQPQHF,TGCGCCAGCAGTTATACCGGGGACAGGGCGAACAATCAGCCCCAGCATTTT
TRBD2,TRBV2,TRBJ2-1,many,CASSGSRTSSYNEQFF,TGTGCCAGCAGTGGGTCCCGGACTAGCTCCTACAATGAGCAGTTCTTC
.,TRBV24-1,TRBJ2-3,.,CATSDSASYLTDTQYF,TGTGCCACCAGTGATTCGGCCTCGTACCTCACAGATACGCAGTATTTT
TRBD2,TRBV29-1,TRBJ2-1,many,CSVGRLAGDNEQFF,TGCAGCGTTGGGAGGCTAGCGGGAGACAATGAGCAGTTCTTC
.,TRBV20-1,TRBJ1-6,many,CSARVVNSPLHF,TGCAGTGCTAGAGTCGTTAATTCACCCCTCCACTTT